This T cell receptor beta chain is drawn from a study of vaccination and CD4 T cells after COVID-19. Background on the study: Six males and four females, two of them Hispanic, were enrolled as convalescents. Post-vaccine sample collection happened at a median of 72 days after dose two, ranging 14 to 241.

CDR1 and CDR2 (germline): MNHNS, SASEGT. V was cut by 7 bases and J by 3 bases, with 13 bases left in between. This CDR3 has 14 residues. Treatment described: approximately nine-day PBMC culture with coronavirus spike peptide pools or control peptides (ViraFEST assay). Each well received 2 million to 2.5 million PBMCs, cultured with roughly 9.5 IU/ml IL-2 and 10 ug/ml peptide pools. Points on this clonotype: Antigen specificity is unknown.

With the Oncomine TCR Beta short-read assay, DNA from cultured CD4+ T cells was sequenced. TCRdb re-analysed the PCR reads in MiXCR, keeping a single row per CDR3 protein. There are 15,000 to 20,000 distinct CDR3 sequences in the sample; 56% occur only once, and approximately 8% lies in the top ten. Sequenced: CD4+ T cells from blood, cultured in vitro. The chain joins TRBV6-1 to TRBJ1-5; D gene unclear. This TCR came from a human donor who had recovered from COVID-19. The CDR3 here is CASTPGVNNQPQHF. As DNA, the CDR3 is TGTGCCAGCACCCCCGGAGTGAACAATCAGCCCCAGCATTTT.